The text below deals with one T cell receptor beta chain. Antigen: not known. The entry originates in a study of T cell responses to AZD1222 COVID-19 vaccine. Overall study results and limits: AZD1222 recipients seropositive at baseline numbered only six or seven.

The protocol was immunoSEQ multiplex PCR, while the TCRdb copy is restricted to in-frame clones and leaves out a portion. The sample consists of 90,000 to 120,000 clones, 87% of them appearing once. The CDR3 is 15 amino acids. Germline CDR1 reads SGHDT; CDR2 reads YYEEEE. Trimming cost V 4 bases and J 7 bases; bases outside gene matches: 8. The sample in question was peripheral blood, obtained on day 0 of AZD1222 vaccination. V usage is TRBV5-6 and J usage is TRBJ1-6, with 7 bases matching TRBD1. This TCR came from an adult in good health. The CDR3 nucleotides read TGTGCCAGCAGCCAGGGAAGGGGGCAAAATTCACCCCTCCACTTT. Protein sequence: CASSQGRGQNSPLHF.